The subject of this entry is one TCR beta chain. There is no known antigen for this receptor. No much larger clone exists at a distance of one base, and base qualities are not known. This sample was taken from a study of T cell responses to AZD1222 COVID-19 vaccine (dated by TCRdb to the early 2020s). Study-wide context: A total of 230 to 250 trial participants underwent TCR sequencing, of whom 200 to 220 received two doses of AZD1222 and about 26 received two doses of the MenACWY control vaccine. Enrollment into the trials was organized by age into subgroups of 18-55, 56-69 and 70-plus years, and those subgroups contained roughly 160, 29 and 62 TCR-sequenced participants, respectively. The paper's findings and limits, for the study overall: Participants were mostly white British and included more females than males, and it was suggested by the authors that clonal diversity may have been underestimated. Conclusions about previously exposed vaccinees are limited because only six or seven AZD1222 recipients were SARS-CoV-2 seropositive at baseline. Because no day 14 peak-response samples were available, repertoires were characterized only after the peak T cell response. Reportedly, almost half of the unique spike-specific TCRs recognized epitopes lying outside the regions that are mutated in the B.1.351 and B.1.1.7 variants. After two AZD1222 doses, both the breadth and the depth of spike-specific TCRs were significantly higher than at day 0 and than in MenACWY recipients. In the small 56-69-year group, the increase in depth fell short of significance, most likely because of low power. The whole spike protein was spanned by vaccine-associated CD4 TCRs, and dominant responses were seen in regions 160-218 and 743-854.

The CDR3 regions of human TCRbeta chains were analyzed by immunosequencing. Per the authors' processing: TCRs in the repertoires were matched against a reference library of SARS-CoV-2-specific TCRs that had been generated with the MIRA antigen-specificity platform. Breadth was defined as the fraction of unique TCRs that were SARS-CoV-2-associated. Depth was defined as the fraction of total T cells that were SARS-CoV-2-associated. Using the MIRA data, each spike-specific TCR was assigned both to the spike region to which the TCR was reactive and to a CD4 or CD8 class. Log10-transformed breadth and depth values were compared by one-way ANOVA with Sidak's multiple comparisons tests. Held by TCRdb, this immuneACCESS table contains in-frame sequences only and omits some clones. Under half of the omission traces to an unresolved V gene where checked; the cause of the rest is unknown. V, J and clone size reflect that table, while D and trimming were determined from the DNA. The sample data list 200,000 to 250,000 clones, and 93% of these were observed just once. 0.95% to 1.1% of the sample goes to the ten largest clones.

The intended sense of this specimen's time point label: baseline before first vaccination. The sample's treatment or condition label, decoded: meningococcal conjugate vaccine given as trial control. Vaccinee samples came from UK trials COV001 and COV002, including a single-blind randomized controlled phase 2/3 trial of AZD1222 (ChAdOx1 nCoV-19) in healthy adults. Trial participant PBMC samples were collected at day 0 and day 28 after the second dose for TCRbeta chain sequencing. CDR1 and CDR2, per the germline V gene, are KGHSH and LQKENI. V is shortened by 6 bases, J by 4 bases, and the region joining them spans 15 bases. From cysteine to phenylalanine, the CDR3 is 14 amino acids long. The retained sequence is limited to the CDR3, 42 bases, with the frame set at the first base.

This TCR came from an adult in good health. Sequences were derived from peripheral blood, sampled on day 0 of MenACWY control vaccination. The V and J segments used are TRBV18 and TRBJ1-1, and possibly TRBD1, on 5 matching bases. The CDR3 protein: CASSTRDEGTEAFF. The sequence in DNA is TGTGCCAGCTCCACCAGGGATGAGGGCACTGAAGCTTTCTTT.